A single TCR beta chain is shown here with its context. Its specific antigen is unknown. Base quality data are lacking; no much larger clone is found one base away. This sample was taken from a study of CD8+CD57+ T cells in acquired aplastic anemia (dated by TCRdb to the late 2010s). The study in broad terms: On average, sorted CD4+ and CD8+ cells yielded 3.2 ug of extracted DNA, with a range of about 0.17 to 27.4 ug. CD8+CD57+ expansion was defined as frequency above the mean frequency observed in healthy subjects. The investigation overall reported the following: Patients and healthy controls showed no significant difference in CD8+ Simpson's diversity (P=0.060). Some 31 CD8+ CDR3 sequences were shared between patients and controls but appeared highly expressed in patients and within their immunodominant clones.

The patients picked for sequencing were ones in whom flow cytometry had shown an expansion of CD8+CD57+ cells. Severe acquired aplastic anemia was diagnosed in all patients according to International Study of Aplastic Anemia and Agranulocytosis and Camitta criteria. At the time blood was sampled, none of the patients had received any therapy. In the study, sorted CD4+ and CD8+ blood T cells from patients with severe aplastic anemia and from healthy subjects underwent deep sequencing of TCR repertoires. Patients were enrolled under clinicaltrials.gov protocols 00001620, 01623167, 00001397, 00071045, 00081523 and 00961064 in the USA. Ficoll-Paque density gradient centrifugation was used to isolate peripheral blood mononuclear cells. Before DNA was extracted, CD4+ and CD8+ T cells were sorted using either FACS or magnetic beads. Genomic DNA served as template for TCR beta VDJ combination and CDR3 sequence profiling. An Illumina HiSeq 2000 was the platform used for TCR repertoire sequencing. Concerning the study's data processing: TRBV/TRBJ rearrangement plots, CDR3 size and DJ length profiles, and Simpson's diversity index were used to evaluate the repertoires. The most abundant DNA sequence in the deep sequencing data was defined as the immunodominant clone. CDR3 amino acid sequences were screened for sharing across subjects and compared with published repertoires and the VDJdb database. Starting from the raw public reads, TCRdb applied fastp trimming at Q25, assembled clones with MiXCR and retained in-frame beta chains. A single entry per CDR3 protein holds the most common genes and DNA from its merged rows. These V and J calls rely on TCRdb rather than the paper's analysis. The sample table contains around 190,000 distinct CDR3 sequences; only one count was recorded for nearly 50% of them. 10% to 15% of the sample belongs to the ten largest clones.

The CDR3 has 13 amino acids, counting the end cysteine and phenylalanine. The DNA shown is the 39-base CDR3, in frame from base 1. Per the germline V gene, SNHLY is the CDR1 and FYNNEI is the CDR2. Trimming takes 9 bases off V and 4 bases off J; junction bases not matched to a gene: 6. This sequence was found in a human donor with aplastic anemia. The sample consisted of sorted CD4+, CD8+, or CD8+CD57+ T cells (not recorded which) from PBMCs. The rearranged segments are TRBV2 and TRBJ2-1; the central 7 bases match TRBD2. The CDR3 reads CARRPAGYNEQFF. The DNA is TGTGCCAGAAGACCAGCGGGGTACAATGAGCAGTTCTTC.